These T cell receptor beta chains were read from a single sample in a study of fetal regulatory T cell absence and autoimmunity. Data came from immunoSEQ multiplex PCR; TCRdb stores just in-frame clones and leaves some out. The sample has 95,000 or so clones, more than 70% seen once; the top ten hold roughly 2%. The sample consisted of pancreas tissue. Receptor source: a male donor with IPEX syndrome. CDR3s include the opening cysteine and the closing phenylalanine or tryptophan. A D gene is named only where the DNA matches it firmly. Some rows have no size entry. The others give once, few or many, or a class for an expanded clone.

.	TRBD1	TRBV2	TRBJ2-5	TGTGCCAGCAGAAAAACAGGGGAAGAGACCCAGTACTTC	CASRKTGEETQYF
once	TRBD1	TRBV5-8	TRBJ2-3	TGTGCCAGCAGCTTGGGAGGACAGGGAGGAGATACGCAGTATTTT	CASSLGGQGGDTQYF
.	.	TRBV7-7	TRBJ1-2	TGTGCTAGCAGCTTGGACACTAACTATGGCTACACCTTC	CASSLDTNYGYTF
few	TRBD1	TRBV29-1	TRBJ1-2	TGCAGCGTTGGGGACAGTCGATTCTATGGCTACACCTTC	CSVGDSRFYGYTF
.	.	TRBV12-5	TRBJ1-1	TGTGCTAGTGGTTTGGAGACAGATACCCCGGGGGATATGAACACTGAAGCTTTCTTT	CASGLETDTPGDMNTEAFF
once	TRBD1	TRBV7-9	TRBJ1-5	TGTGCCAGCAGCTTAGGACAGGGTGTACAGCCCCAGCATTTT	CASSLGQGVQPQHF
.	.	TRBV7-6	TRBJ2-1	TGTGCCAGCAGCTTAGGGGGCGGGGAATACAATGAGCAGTTCTTC	CASSLGGGEYNEQFF
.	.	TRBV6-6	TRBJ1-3	TGTGCCAGCAGTACCGGGGGCCTAAGAGGAAACACCATATATTTT	CASSTGGLRGNTIYF
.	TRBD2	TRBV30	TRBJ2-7	TGTGCCTGGAGTGTTTATTTAGCGGGAGGGAGCTACGAGCAGTACTTC	CAWSVYLAGGSYEQYF
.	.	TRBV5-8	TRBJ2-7	TGTGCCAGCAGCTTGGACAGGTACGAGCAGTACTTC	CASSLDRYEQYF
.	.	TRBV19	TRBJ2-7	TGTGCCAGTAGTATGGGCCCTGACGTCGGCCTTTACGAGCAGTACTTC	CASSMGPDVGLYEQYF